Shown below are 6 T cell receptor beta chains from a single sample sequenced in a study of beta chain features in type 1 diabetes. The authors reverse transcribed all of the isolated RNA, so sequencing captured expressed TCRB transcripts. Using immunoSEQ multiplex PCR, the repertoire was profiled, and TCRdb retains in-frame clones only, with some absent. The profile covers about 450,000 clones, with more than 9.5% appearing a single time and 0.045% to 0.05% taken by the ten largest. The specimen sequenced was naive CD4+ T cells from blood. All receptors derive from a young woman in good health.

The chain has TRBV5-4 and TRBJ2-5; tentative D call: TRBD1 (5 bases). This CDR3 spans 15 amino acids. The V gene's germline CDR1 is SGHNT and CDR2 YYREEE (reference sequence). Between the trimmed V and J ends, which lost 0 bases and 1 base, there was a span of 10 bases. CDR3 residues: CASSLGGAFQETQYF. The CDR3 bases are TGTGCCAGCAGCTTGGGTGGGGCCTTCCAAGAGACCCAGTACTTC.

This chain links TRBV28 with TRBJ2-3, with D unresolved. The length of the CDR3 is 14 residues. Germline V gene lookup returns CDR1 MDHEN and CDR2 SYDVKM. V lost 5 bases and J 4 bases, leaving 13 bases between the germline ends. DNA for the CDR3: TGTGCCAGCAGTCGTGGTCTCTGGGCAGATACGCAGTATTTT. Amino acid sequence: CASSRGLWADTQYF.

This clone was seen a handful of times. The chain is built from TRBV21-1 and TRBJ2-4. TRBV21-1 is designated a pseudogene. CDR3 length: 15 residues. The CDR3 here is CASSKEYLAKNIQYF. CDR3 nucleotides: TGTGCCAGCAGCAAAGAGTATCTAGCCAAAAACATTCAGTACTTC.

The chain carries TRBV7-2 and TRBJ2-3; D is undetermined. This CDR3 spans 15 amino acids. Per the germline V gene, CDR1 is SGHTA and CDR2 is FQGNSA. V lost 1 base and J 1 base, leaving 9 bases between the germline ends. The CDR3 DNA is TGTGCCAGCAGCTTAGGGTTCAAGGGCACAGATACGCAGTATTTT. Translating gives CASSLGFKGTDTQYF.

This clone showed up just a few times. The chain is built from TRBV19 and TRBJ2-1; the match to TRBD2 covers 8 bases. The CDR3 has 15 amino acids. The trim removed 5 bases at V and 6 bases at J, leaving 9 bases unmatched. The germline V gene encodes CDR1 LNHDA and CDR2 SQIVND (reference sequence). This CDR3 is CASSSRSSGINEQFF. CDR3 nucleotide sequence: TGTGCCAGTAGTTCTCGGAGTAGCGGGATCAATGAGCAGTTCTTC. The whole variable domain, filled in from reference TRBV19 and TRBJ2-1, reads DGGITQSPKYLFRKEGQNVTLSCEQNLNHDAMYWYRQDPGQGLRLIYYSQIVNDFQKGDIAEGYSVSREKKESFPLTVTSAQKNPTAFYLCASSSRSSGINEQFFGPGTRLTVL.

The chain has TRBV27 and TRBJ1-2; the D gene is possibly TRBD1 (6 bases). V was shortened by 6 bases and J by 4 bases, with 12 bases between the two germline ends. CDR3 length equals 13 residues. Germline lookup yields CDR1 MNHEY and CDR2 SMNVEV (reference sequence). CDR3 protein: CASSQTGSYGYTF. The CDR3 coding sequence is TGTGCCAGCAGCCAGACAGGAAGCTATGGCTACACCTTC.